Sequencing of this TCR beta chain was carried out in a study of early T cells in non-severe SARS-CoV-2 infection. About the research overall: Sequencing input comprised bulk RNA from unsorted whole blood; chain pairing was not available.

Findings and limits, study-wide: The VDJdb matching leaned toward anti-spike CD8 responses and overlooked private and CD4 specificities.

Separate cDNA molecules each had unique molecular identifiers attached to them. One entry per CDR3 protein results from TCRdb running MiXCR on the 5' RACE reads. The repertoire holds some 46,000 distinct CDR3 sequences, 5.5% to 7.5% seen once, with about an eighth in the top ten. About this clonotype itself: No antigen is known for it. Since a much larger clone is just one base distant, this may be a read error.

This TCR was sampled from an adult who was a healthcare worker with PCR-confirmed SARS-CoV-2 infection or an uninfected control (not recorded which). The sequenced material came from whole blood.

The CDR3 sequence is CARSPSRGNSPLHF. CDR3 DNA: TGTGCCCGCAGCCCATCTAGGGGGAATTCACCCCTCCACTTT. The V gene is TRBV5-4, the J gene TRBJ1-6; D might be TRBD1 (6 bases). This CDR3 has 14 amino acids. Germline assignment: CDR1 SGHNT and CDR2 YYREEE (reference sequence).